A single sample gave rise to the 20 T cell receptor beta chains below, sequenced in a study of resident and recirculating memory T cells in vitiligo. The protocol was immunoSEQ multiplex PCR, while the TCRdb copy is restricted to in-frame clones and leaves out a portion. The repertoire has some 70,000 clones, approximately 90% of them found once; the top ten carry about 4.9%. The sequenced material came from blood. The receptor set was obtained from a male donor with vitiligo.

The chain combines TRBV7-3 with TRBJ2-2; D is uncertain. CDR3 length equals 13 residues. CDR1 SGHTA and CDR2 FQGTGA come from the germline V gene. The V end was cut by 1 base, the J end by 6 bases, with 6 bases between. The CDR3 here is CASSLNIPGELFF. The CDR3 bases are TGTGCCAGCAGCTTAAACATCCCCGGGGAGCTGTTTTTT. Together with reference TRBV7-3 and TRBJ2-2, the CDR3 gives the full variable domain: GAGVSQTPSNKVTEKGKYVELRCDPISGHTALYWYRQSLGQGPEFLIYFQGTGAADDSGLPNDRFFAVRPEGSVSTLKIQRTERGDSAVYLCASSLNIPGELFFGEGSRLTVL.

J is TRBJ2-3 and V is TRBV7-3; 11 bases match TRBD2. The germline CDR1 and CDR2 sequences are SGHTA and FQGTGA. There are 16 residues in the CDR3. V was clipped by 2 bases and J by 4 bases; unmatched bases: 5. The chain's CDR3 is CASSLLAGGPADTQYF. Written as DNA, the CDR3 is TGTGCCAGCAGCTTATTAGCGGGGGGGCCCGCAGATACGCAGTATTTT.

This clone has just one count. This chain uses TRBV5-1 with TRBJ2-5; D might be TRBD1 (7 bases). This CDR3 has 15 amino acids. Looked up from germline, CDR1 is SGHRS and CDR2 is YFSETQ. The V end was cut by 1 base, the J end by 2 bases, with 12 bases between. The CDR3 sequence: CASSLFSGGQETQYF. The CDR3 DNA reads TGCGCCAGCAGCTTGTTTTCAGGGGGGCAAGAGACCCAGTACTTC.

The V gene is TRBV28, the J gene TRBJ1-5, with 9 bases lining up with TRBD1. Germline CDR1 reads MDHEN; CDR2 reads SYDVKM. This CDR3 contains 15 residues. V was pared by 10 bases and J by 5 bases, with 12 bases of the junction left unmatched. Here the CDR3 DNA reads TGTGCCACGTGTCGAGTTACAGGGGGCTATCAGCCCCAGCATTTT. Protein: CATCRVTGGYQPQHF. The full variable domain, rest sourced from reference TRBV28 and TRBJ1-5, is DVKVTQSSRYLVKRTGEKVFLECVQDMDHENMFWYRQDPGLGLRLIYFSYDVKMKEKGDIPEGYSVSREKKERFSLILESASTNQTSMYLCATCRVTGGYQPQHFGDGTRLSIL.

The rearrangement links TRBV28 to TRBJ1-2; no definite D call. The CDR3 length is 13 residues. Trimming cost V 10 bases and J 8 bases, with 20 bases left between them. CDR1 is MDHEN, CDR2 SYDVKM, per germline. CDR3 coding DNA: TGTGCCATCGGACTGGGTTCTAACCTGGGCTACACCTTC. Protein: CAIGLGSNLGYTF.

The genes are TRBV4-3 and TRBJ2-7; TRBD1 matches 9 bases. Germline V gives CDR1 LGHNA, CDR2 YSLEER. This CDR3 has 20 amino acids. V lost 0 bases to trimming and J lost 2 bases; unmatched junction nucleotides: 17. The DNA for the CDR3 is TGCGCCAGCAGCCAAGAAAGTGGGGATAGGAGGGACAGGGCACCCTACGAGCAGTACTTC. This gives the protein CASSQESGDRRDRAPYEQYF.

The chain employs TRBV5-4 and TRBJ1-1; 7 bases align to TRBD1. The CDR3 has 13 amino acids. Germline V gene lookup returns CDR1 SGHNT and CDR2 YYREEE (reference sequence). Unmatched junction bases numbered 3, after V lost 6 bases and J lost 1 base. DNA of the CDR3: TGTGCCAGCAACGGACAGGCGAACACTGAAGCTTTCTTT. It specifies CASNGQANTEAFF.

CDR3 bases: TGTGCCAGCAGCCCAGGCCCGCTGACAGGAACCGGGGAGCTGTTTTTT. This gives the protein CASSPGPLTGTGELFF. The chain recombines TRBV7-2 with TRBJ2-2, with D tentatively TRBD1 (6 bases). Between the trimmed V and J ends, which lost 5 bases and 5 bases, there was a span of 18 bases. Germline CDR1 is SGHTA and CDR2 is FQGNSA. CDR3 length equals 16 residues.

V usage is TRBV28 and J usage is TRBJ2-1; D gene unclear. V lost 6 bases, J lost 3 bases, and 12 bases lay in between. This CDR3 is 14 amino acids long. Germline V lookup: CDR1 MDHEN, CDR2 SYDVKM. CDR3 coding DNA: TGTGCCAGCAGCCCGCATCTCAGCTACAATGAGCAGTTCTTC. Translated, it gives CASSPHLSYNEQFF.

The CDR3: CASSQTGVPDEQYF. CDR3 DNA: TGTGCCAGCTCACAGACAGGTGTTCCGGACGAGCAGTACTTC. The chain joins TRBV18 to TRBJ2-7; TRBD1 is a possible D gene (6 bases). The CDR3 runs 14 residues. CDR1 and CDR2 (germline): KGHSH, LQKENI. Trimming shortened V by 4 bases and J by 5 bases, and 15 bases separated the two germline ends.

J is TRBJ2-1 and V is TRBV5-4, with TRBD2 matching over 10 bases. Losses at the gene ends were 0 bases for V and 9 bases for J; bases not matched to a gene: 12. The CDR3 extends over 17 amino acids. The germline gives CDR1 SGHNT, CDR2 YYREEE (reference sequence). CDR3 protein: CASSLGGGLAGVTEQFF. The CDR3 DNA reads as TGTGCCAGCAGCTTGGGTGGGGGGCTAGCGGGGGTGACTGAGCAGTTCTTC.

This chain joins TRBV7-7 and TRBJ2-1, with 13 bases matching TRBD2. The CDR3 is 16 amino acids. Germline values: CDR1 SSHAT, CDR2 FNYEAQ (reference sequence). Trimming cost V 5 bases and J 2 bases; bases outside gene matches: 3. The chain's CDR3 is CASSLGLAGPYNEQFF. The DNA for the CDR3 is TGTGCCAGCAGCCTGGGACTAGCGGGGCCCTACAATGAGCAGTTCTTC.

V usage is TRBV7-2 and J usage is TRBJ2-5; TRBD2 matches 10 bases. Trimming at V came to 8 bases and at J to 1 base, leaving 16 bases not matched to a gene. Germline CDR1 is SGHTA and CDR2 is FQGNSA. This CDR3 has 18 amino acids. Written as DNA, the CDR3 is TGTGCCAGCGGCTCGGTGGGAAGCGGGGGGGCGCGCCAAGAGACCCAGTACTTC. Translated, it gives CASGSVGSGGARQETQYF.

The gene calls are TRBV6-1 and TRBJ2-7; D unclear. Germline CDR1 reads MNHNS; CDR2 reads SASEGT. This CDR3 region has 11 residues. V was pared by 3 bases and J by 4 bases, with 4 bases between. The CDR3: CASSDVYEQYF. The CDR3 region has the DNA TGTGCCAGCAGTGATGTATACGAGCAGTACTTC.

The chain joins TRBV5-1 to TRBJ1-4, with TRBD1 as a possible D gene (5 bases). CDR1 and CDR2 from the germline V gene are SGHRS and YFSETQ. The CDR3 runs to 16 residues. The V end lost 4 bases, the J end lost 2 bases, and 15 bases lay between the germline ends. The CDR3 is CASSKEGPRTNEKLFF. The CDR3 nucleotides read TGCGCCAGCAGCAAGGAGGGGCCGAGGACTAATGAAAAACTGTTTTTT.

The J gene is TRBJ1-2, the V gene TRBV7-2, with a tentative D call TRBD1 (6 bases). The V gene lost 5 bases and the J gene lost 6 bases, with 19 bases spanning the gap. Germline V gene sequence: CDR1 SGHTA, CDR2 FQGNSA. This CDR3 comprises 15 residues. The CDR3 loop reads CASSPRTRRGNGYTF. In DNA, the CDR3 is TGTGCCAGCAGCCCCCGGACCAGAAGGGGGAATGGCTACACCTTC.

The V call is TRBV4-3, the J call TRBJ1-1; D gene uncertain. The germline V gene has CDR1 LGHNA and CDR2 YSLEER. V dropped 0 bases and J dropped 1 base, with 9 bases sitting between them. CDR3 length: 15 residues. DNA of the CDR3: TGCGCCAGCAGCCAAGATCTGGGCCCGAACACTGAAGCTTTCTTT. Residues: CASSQDLGPNTEAFF.

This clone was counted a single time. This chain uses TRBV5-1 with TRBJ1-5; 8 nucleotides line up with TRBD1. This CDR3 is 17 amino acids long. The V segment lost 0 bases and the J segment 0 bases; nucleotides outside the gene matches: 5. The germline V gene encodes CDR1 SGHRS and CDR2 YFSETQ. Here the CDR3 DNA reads TGCGCCAGCAGCTTGGGGACAGGGAAATATAGCAATCAGCCCCAGCATTTT. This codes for CASSLGTGKYSNQPQHF.

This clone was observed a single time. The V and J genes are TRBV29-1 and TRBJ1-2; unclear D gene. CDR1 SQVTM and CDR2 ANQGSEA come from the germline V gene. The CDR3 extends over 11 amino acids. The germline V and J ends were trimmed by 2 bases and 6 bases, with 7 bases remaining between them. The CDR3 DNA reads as TGCAGCGTTGAAAGACGGGATGGCTACACCTTC. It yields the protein CSVERRDGYTF.

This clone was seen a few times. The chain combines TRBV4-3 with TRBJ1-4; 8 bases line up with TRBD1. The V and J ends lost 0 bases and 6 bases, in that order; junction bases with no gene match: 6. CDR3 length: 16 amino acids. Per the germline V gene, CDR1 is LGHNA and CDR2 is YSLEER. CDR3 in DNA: TGCGCCAGCAGCCAAGATATGGGGACAGGCGATGAAAAACTGTTTTTT. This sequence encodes CASSQDMGTGDEKLFF.